This entry lists 23 T cell receptor beta chains sequenced from one sample in a study of tumor and adjacent non-tumor tissue in lung cancer. The library came from three nested PCR rounds adapted from ARM-PCR protocols. TCRdb used MiXCR to reprocess the multiplex PCR reads, holding one entry per CDR3 protein. The sample holds around 71,000 distinct CDR3 sequences, around 77% seen once. No cell sorting was done before RNA was extracted from the tissue. The sequenced sample consisted of lung tumor tissue. These receptors originate from a woman aged 40 to 55 with non-small cell lung cancer.

The V call is TRBV11-1, the J call TRBJ2-1; TRBD1 matches 8 bases. Looked up from germline, CDR1 is SGHAT and CDR2 is FQDESV (reference sequence). The V segment lost 3 bases and the J segment 8 bases; nucleotides outside the gene matches: 6. This CDR3 is built from 14 residues. The CDR3 region has the DNA TGTGCCAGCAGCTTCAGGGGGCGCGGTGATGAGCAGTTCTTC. As protein: CASSFRGRGDEQFF.

Comments on this clonotype: The missing conserved phenylalanine or tryptophan at the end of this CDR3 makes a read error likely. This rearrangement joins TRBV6-5 to TRBJ2-7; weak D call: TRBD2 (6 bases). The V end was cut by 7 bases, the J end by 3 bases, with 16 bases between. CDR3 size: 14 residues. Germline V gene sequence: CDR1 MNHEY, CDR2 SVGAGI. The CDR3 nucleotides read TGTGCCAGCAAGACTGCTAGCGCAAACTACGAGCAGTACTAC. Its translation: CASKTASANYEQYY.

Note on this clonotype: One end of the junction does not line up with germline, which may come from a read error. The rearrangement links TRBV5-6 to TRBJ2-7, with TRBD1 matching 9 bases. From germline, CDR1 is SGHDT and CDR2 YYEEEE. There are 15 residues in the CDR3. The CDR3 loop reads CASSFGQGTAYEQYF. The CDR3 DNA sequence: TGTGCCAGCAGCTTTGGACAGGGGACTGCCTATGAGCAGTACTTC.

As concerns this clonotype: One end of the junction varies from germline; a read error may be responsible. The chain uses TRBV10-3 and TRBJ2-1; 9 bases fit TRBD1. Per germline, CDR1 ENHRY and CDR2 SYGVKD. The CDR3 has 13 amino acids. In nucleotides, the CDR3 is TGTGCCATCGGGGGGACAGGGAGGAATGAGCAATTCTTC. Its translation is CAIGGTGRNEQFF.

Notes on this clonotype: One end of the junction varies from germline; a read error may be responsible. The chain is built from TRBV11-2 and TRBJ2-3, with 12 bases matching TRBD2. The CDR3 totals 15 residues. The germline gives CDR1 SGHAT, CDR2 FQNNGV. CDR3 sequence (DNA): TGTGCTAGCAGCTCTCTAGCGGGGGGGACAGATACGCGGTATTTT. Protein sequence: CASSSLAGGTDTRYF.

With respect to this clonotype: A much larger clone differs by one base, so this may be a read error. The gene calls are TRBV28 and TRBJ1-2, with D perhaps TRBD1 (5 bases). Trimming took 8 bases from V and 7 from J, leaving 11 bases between them. This CDR3 has 11 residues. Per the germline V gene, CDR1 is MDHEN and CDR2 is SYDVKM. CDR3 DNA sequence: TGTGCCAGCTTGGCAGGGTTTGGCTACACCTTC. Amino acids: CASLAGFGYTF.

This clonotype was seen at least ten times. The chain links TRBV12-3 or TRBV12-4 to TRBJ1-5; D is undetermined. The CDR3 spans 15 residues. Trimming removed 3 bases at V and 1 base at J, with 10 bases between. CDR3 residues: CASSLNSRSNQPQHF. As DNA, the CDR3 is TGTGCCAGCAGTTTGAACAGCCGCAGCAATCAGCCCCAGCATTTT.

This clonotype was seen repeatedly, ten times or more. The V and J genes are TRBV20-1 and TRBJ2-7; D is unclear. Per germline, CDR1 DFQATT and CDR2 SNEGSKA (reference sequence). The ends were cut back, 5 bases at V and 3 bases at J, with 14 bases in the middle. The CDR3 covers 13 residues. The CDR3 reads CSAPAEDLYEQYF. The CDR3 nucleotides are TGCAGTGCTCCTGCAGAGGACCTCTACGAGCAGTACTTC.

As regards this clonotype: The junction departs from germline at one end; a sequencing error may be responsible. The rearrangement links TRBV11-2 to TRBJ2-2; the D gene is possibly TRBD2 (5 bases). CDR1 and CDR2 from the germline V gene are SGHAT and FQNNGV. The CDR3 totals 11 residues. DNA for the CDR3: TGTGCCAGTAGCTTCGGTGGGGAGCTGTATTTT. Its protein product is CASSFGGELYF.

The chain uses TRBV20-1 and TRBJ2-7; a weak D match, TRBD2 (6 bases). V lost 1 base, J lost 3 bases, and 10 bases lay in between. Germline CDR1 and CDR2: DFQATT and SNEGSKA (reference sequence). This CDR3 is 13 amino acids long. The CDR3 sequence is CSARGDSDYEQYF. The CDR3 nucleotides read TGCAGTGCTAGAGGGGACTCCGACTACGAGCAGTACTTC.

With respect to this clonotype: Its ends do not fully match the called genes, so a read error is possible. This chain links TRBV28 with TRBJ1-1; a weak D match, TRBD1 (5 bases). Germline V lookup: CDR1 MDHEN, CDR2 SYDVKM. This CDR3 is 13 amino acids long. The CDR3, as DNA: TGTGCCAGTACCCGACAGCTGAACACTGAAGCTTCCTTT. It translates to CASTRQLNTEASF.

This rearrangement joins TRBV14 to TRBJ2-1, with unresolved D. This CDR3 has 13 amino acids. Germline lookup yields CDR1 SGHDN and CDR2 FVKESK. V lost 4 bases to trimming and J lost 10 bases, with 14 bases between them. The CDR3 sequence is CASSPVLPQEQFF. In DNA, the CDR3 is TGTGCCAGCAGCCCTGTACTACCCCAGGAGCAGTTCTTC.

In its sample, this clonotype was seen a few times. The chain is built from TRBV18 and TRBJ2-6; D unclear. V shed 2 bases and J shed 0 bases, with 5 bases lying between them. Germline V gives CDR1 KGHSH, CDR2 LQKENI. The CDR3 has 15 residues. In DNA, the CDR3 is TGTGCCAGCTCACCAGGGGTCTCTGGGGCCAACGTCCTGACTTTC. It yields the protein CASSPGVSGANVLTF.

This clonotype was picked up one time. A much bigger clone sits one base away, suggesting this may be a read error. The J gene is TRBJ2-5, the V gene TRBV28, with a weak D call TRBD2 (5 bases). There are 15 residues in the CDR3. Germline CDR1 reads MDHEN; CDR2 reads SYDVKM. Trimming took off 5 bases at V and 2 bases at J, with 15 bases between the two ends. The CDR3 DNA is TGTGCCAGCAGTAAACTAGTGGCCCCTCAAGAGACCCAGTACTTC. This sequence encodes CASSKLVAPQETQYF.

This clonotype was found once. The germline gene is not matched at one end of the junction; a read error may be the cause. This chain joins TRBV2 and TRBJ1-6; unclear D gene. The length of the CDR3 is 15 residues. Per germline, CDR1 SNHLY and CDR2 FYNNEI. CDR3 nucleotide sequence: TGTGCCAGCAGTGCGAAGCCAGGCACCGGTTCAACCCTCCACTTT. The encoded protein is CASSAKPGTGSTLHF. The variable domain in full, with the rest retrieved from reference TRBV2 and TRBJ1-6, is EPEVTQTPSHQVTQMGQEVILRCVPISNHLYFYWYRQILGQKVEFLVSFYNNEISEKSEIFDDQFSVERPDGSNFTLKIRSTKLEDSAMYFCASSAKPGTGSTLHFGNGTRLTVT.

This clonotype was seen a handful of times. CDR3 sequence reads: CATSGRLFTDTQYF. The DNA for the CDR3 is TGTGCCACCAGTGGAAGGTTATTCACAGATACGCAGTATTTT. The chain couples TRBV24-1 to TRBJ2-3; D ambiguous. The ends were cut back, 5 bases at V and 2 bases at J, with 10 bases in the middle. Germline-derived CDR1 and CDR2 are KGHDR and SFDVKD. This CDR3 is built from 14 residues.

Points on this clonotype: The junction shows a germline mismatch at one end, possibly a read error. The V and J genes are TRBV20-1 and TRBJ2-7, with a tentative D call TRBD1 (7 bases). Germline CDR1 reads DFQATT; CDR2 reads SNEGSKA (reference sequence). This CDR3 spans 12 amino acids. CDR3 sequence: CGASQGGYEQYF. The CDR3 nucleotides are TGCGGTGCTAGTCAGGGGGGCTACGAGCAGTACTTC.

The rearrangement joins TRBV24-1 to TRBJ2-7; weak D call: TRBD2 (6 bases). The CDR3 is 14 amino acids. The germline V gene encodes CDR1 KGHDR and CDR2 SFDVKD. V was cut by 3 bases and J by 2 bases, with 10 bases left in between. CDR3 DNA sequence: TGTGCCACCAGTGATCCCGGGAGTCCCTACGAGCAGTACTTC. As protein: CATSDPGSPYEQYF.

The chain links TRBV11-2 to TRBJ1-2, with D tentatively TRBD1 (6 bases). The CDR3 length is 14 residues. The V end lost 7 bases, the J end lost 5 bases, and 17 bases lay between the germline ends. Germline values: CDR1 SGHAT, CDR2 FQNNGV. The CDR3 bases are TGTGCCAGCAACTTCAACGGACAGAGTTATGGCTACACCTTC. Encoded protein: CASNFNGQSYGYTF. The full variable domain, completed using reference TRBV11-2 and TRBJ1-2, is EAGVAQSPRYKIIEKRQSVAFWCNPISGHATLYWYQQILGQGPKLLIQFQNNGVVDDSQLPKDRFSAERLKGVDSTLKIQPAKLEDSAVYLCASNFNGQSYGYTFGSGTRLTVV.

This clonotype was seen a handful of times. A much larger clone is a single base away; this may be a read error. The chain carries TRBV14 and TRBJ2-1; D not certain. Trimming took 2 bases from V and 7 from J, leaving 21 bases between them. CDR3 length: 17 amino acids. Germline V gene sequence: CDR1 SGHDN, CDR2 FVKESK. The CDR3 nucleotides read TGTGCCAGCAGCCAAAAATCCACCTCAGCCAGTTGGAATGAGCAGTTCTTC. Translated: CASSQKSTSASWNEQFF.

A note on this clonotype: One junction end does not reproduce the germline sequence, and a read error may be involved. The chain uses TRBV11-3 and TRBJ1-1; no firm D call. Germline assignment: CDR1 SGHNT and CDR2 YENEEA. CDR3 length: 14 amino acids. The CDR3 here is CGSSHLSLNTEAFF. The CDR3, as DNA: TGTGGCAGCAGCCACTTATCCCTGAATACTGAAGCTTTCTTT. The full variable domain, in which reference TRBV11-3 and TRBJ1-1 provide the parts outside the CDR3, is EAGVVQSPRYKIIEKKQPVAFWCNPISGHNTLYWYLQNLGQGPELLIRYENEEAVDDSQLPKDRFSAERLKGVDSTLKIQPAELGDSAVYLCGSSHLSLNTEAFFGQGTRLTVV.

The V call is TRBV20-1, the J call TRBJ2-1, with no clear D. The CDR3 totals 18 residues. Trimming shortened V by 0 bases and J by 0 bases, and 18 bases separated the two germline ends. CDR1 is DFQATT, CDR2 SNEGSKA, per germline (reference sequence). CDR3 DNA: TGCAGTGCTAGAGATTTTGTTAGTGGGCAAAGCTCCTACAATGAGCAGTTCTTC. It is translated as CSARDFVSGQSSYNEQFF.

Concerning this clonotype: This CDR3 fails to terminate in the conserved phenylalanine or tryptophan, so it likely reflects a read error. This chain connects TRBV20-1 to TRBJ2-3; D remains ambiguous. Trimming took off 3 bases at V and 4 bases at J, with 20 bases between the two ends. The CDR3 sequence is 16 residues long. Germline V gives CDR1 DFQATT, CDR2 SNEGSKA (reference sequence). CDR3 loop: CSASDNRRDNADTQYS. DNA of the CDR3: TGCAGTGCTAGCGACAATAGGCGAGATAACGCAGATACGCAGTATTCT.